This T cell receptor (beta chain) was found in a study of blood T cell repertoires in COVID-19. About the study: The United States, Italy and Spain provided the acute and convalescent COVID-19 samples.

Repertoires were generated with immunoSEQ multiplex PCR, while TCRdb's copy carries only in-frame clones and drops some. This repertoire shows under 300,000 clones, over 65% found once; its top ten account for about 3.5%. Unmatched junction bases numbered 0, after V lost 3 bases and J lost 5 bases. The V gene's germline CDR1 is SGHVS and CDR2 FQNEAQ. This CDR3 region has 13 residues. The chain is built from TRBV7-8 and TRBJ2-1, with 8 bases fitting TRBD1. The TCR sequence derives from a woman over 75 with acute or convalescent COVID-19. The specimen sequenced was peripheral blood. The CDR3 nucleotides read TGTGCCAGCAGCTTGGGACAGGACAATGAGCAGTTCTTC. Translating gives CASSLGQDNEQFF.